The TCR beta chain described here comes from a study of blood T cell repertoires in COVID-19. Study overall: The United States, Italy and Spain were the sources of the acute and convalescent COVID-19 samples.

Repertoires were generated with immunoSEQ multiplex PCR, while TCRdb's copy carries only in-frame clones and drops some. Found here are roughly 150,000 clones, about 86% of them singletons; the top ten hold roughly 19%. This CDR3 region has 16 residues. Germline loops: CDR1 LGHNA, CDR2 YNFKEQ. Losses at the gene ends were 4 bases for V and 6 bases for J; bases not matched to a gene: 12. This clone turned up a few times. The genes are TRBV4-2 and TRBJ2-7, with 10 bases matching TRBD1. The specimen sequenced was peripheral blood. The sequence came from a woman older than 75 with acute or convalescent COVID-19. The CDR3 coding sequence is TGTGCCAGCAGCCCATCGACAGGGGGCATTGAGGGCGAGCAGTACTTC. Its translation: CASSPSTGGIEGEQYF.